The present T cell receptor beta chain was sequenced within a study of blood T cell repertoires in COVID-19. Study details: The analysed material was cDNA or gDNA that came from T cells, B-cell-depleted T cells, or PBMCs.

This CDR3 comprises 15 residues. The germline V gene encodes CDR1 SGHTA and CDR2 FQGNSA. Between the trimmed V and J ends, which lost 2 bases and 2 bases, there was a span of 11 bases. Methods used by the authors: Researchers report that nucleated cell counts were estimated from reference gene primer amplification. TCRdb keeps only in-frame clones here, not all; method: immunoSEQ multiplex PCR. Clone size and V and J calls were adopted from that table, with D and trimming inferred from the DNA. The table shows fewer than 80,000 clones, with around 76% occurring only once. This chain connects TRBV7-2 to TRBJ2-3; D is possibly TRBD2 (6 bases). The sequence was obtained from a human donor in a cohort sampled during active COVID-19. Sequencing was carried out using peripheral blood. CDR3 sequence: CASSLRAGTTDTQYF. The CDR3 DNA reads as TGTGCCAGCAGCTTAAGGGCGGGGACCACAGATACGCAGTATTTT.